This T cell receptor beta chain was documented in a study of CD8 T cells in ankylosing spondylitis. Only a few counts were recorded for this clonotype. Its target is unknown. Study-wide results and limits: Matched ankylosing spondylitis synovial fluid reportedly contained a significantly enriched population of disease-linked clones. In peripheral blood, disease-linked CD8+ clones occurred at relatively low frequencies. Earlier literature documents some of the motif variants in reactive arthritis synovial fluid and blood.

This CDR3 contains 13 residues. Germline values: CDR1 SGHTA, CDR2 FQGNSA. Trimming pared 6 bases from V and 11 bases from J, leaving 17 bases between. TCRdb called the 5' RACE reads again in MiXCR, with one record for every CDR3 protein. The sample holds under 150,000 distinct CDR3 sequences; about 10% are singletons and the top ten take roughly 4.3%. This sequence originates from a female donor with ankylosing spondylitis or in good health (not recorded which). The chain has TRBV7-2 and TRBJ2-1, with D tentatively TRBD2 (5 bases). Material: blood, either unsorted or a sorted T cell fraction (not recorded which). The CDR3 DNA reads TGTGCCAGCAGGTTAAACCCTGGGGAGAAGCAGTTCTTC. This encodes CASRLNPGEKQFF.